The clone carrying this T cell receptor beta chain was counted between two and nine times. The study drew participants aged about 18 to 89 years from under 30 US areas. Participants' own reports of clinical history determined their cohort assignment. Trimming stripped 3 bases from V and 1 base from J, with 6 bases between. The CDR3 has 14 residues. Germline CDR1 reads SEHNR; CDR2 reads FQNEAQ (reference sequence). These data come from a study of blood T cell repertoires in COVID-19. Study information: Both acute and convalescent COVID-19 samples were obtained from the United States, Italy and Spain.

In the study's own analysis: Nucleated cell counts were estimated from reference gene primer amplification. The repertoire was sequenced with immunoSEQ multiplex PCR; TCRdb's copy has only in-frame clones and lacks some. V and J calls and clone size are those listed in that table; D and trimming were worked out from the DNA. The profile shows around 130,000 clones, roughly 80% of them singletons. Material for sequencing was PBMCs or T cells enriched from blood (not recorded which). The sequence came from a middle-aged man with acute COVID-19. V gene TRBV7-9 combines with J gene TRBJ2-2; D remains ambiguous. For the CDR3, the DNA is TGTGCCAGCAGCTTTACTTGGAACACCGGGGAGCTGTTTTTT. Protein sequence: CASSFTWNTGELFF.